This T cell receptor (beta chain) was captured by sequencing in a study of T cell changes during pregnancy in multiple sclerosis. Profiled with immunoSEQ multiplex PCR; TCRdb holds only in-frame clones, not every one. The table records approximately 90,000 clones, 94% of them present only once. Germline V gene data show CDR1 as SGHNT and CDR2 as YYREEE (reference sequence). This CDR3 is built from 13 residues. Germline trimming cut 5 bases from V and 10 bases from J; bases unmatched to any gene: 6. The starting material was peripheral blood, obtained in the third trimester of pregnancy. The TCR was taken from a female donor with multiple sclerosis, enrolled in a pregnancy study. This rearrangement joins TRBV5-4 to TRBJ1-1, with 12 bases matching TRBD1. CDR3 loop: CASSPGQGAGAFF. The CDR3 DNA reads TGTGCCAGCAGTCCGGGACAGGGGGCGGGAGCTTTCTTT. The full variable domain, completed using reference TRBV5-4 and TRBJ1-1, is ETGVTQSPTHLIKTRGQQVTLRCSSQSGHNTVSWYQQALGQGPQFIFQYYREEENGRGNFPPRFSGLQFPNYSSELNVNALELDDSALYLCASSPGQGAGAFFGQGTRLTVV.